These 17 T cell receptor beta chains share one sample of origin, sequenced in a study of CD8 T cells in Susac syndrome. Reverse transcription used about 0.45 to 1 ug RNA and random hexamers. TCRdb re-called the immunoSEQ multiplex PCR reads through MiXCR, storing one row per CDR3 protein. In the table there are 50,000 or so distinct CDR3 sequences, approximately 92% of which are singletons. The sample taken for sequencing was CD8+ T cells from PBMCs. These receptors came from a human donor in good health.

V gene TRBV7-8 combines with J gene TRBJ2-1; TRBD2 matches 12 bases. V was clipped by 6 bases and J by 8 bases; unmatched bases: 11. The CDR3 has 16 residues. Germline CDR1 and CDR2: SGHVS and FQNEAQ. Here the CDR3 DNA reads TGTGCCAGCAGTCCTCTAGCGGGAGGGCCCATATATGAGCAGTTCTTC. Translation: CASSPLAGGPIYEQFF. Drawing the rest from reference TRBV7-8 and TRBJ2-1, the complete variable domain is GAGVSQSPRYKVAKRGQDVALRCDPISGHVSLFWYQQALGQGPEFLTYFQNEAQLDKSGLPSDRFFAERPEGSVSTLKIQRTQQEDSAVYLCASSPLAGGPIYEQFFGPGTRLTVL.

This chain connects TRBV5-1 to TRBJ2-6, with D uncertain. Between the trimmed V and J ends, which lost 1 base and 0 bases, there was a span of 17 bases. CDR1 is SGHRS, CDR2 YFSETQ, per germline. The CDR3 covers 19 residues. In nucleotides, the CDR3 is TGCGCCAGCAGCTTGATCTCGGCCAGGATCGTCTCTGGGGCCAACGTCCTGACTTTC. It is translated as CASSLISARIVSGANVLTF.

CDR3 bases: TGTGCCAGCTCACCCGGGGACAGGCCCTCCTACGAGCAGTACTTC. Its protein product is CASSPGDRPSYEQYF. The V gene is TRBV18, the J gene TRBJ2-7; 8 nucleotides line up with TRBD1. The CDR3 length is 15 residues. The V and J ends lost 3 bases and 0 bases, in that order; junction bases with no gene match: 4. The germline V gene has CDR1 KGHSH and CDR2 LQKENI.

V gene TRBV7-2 combines with J gene TRBJ2-3; TRBD1 aligns across 7 bases. The V gene's germline CDR1 is SGHTA and CDR2 FQGNSA. This CDR3 has 18 amino acids. V was clipped by 1 base and J by 2 bases; unmatched bases: 12. The chain's CDR3 is CASSLGAGGTRYTDTQYF. CDR3 DNA: TGTGCCAGCAGCTTAGGGGCAGGGGGAACTAGGTACACAGATACGCAGTATTTT.

The rearrangement links TRBV29-1 to TRBJ2-7, with 9 positions matching TRBD1. CDR3 length: 14 amino acids. The V gene end was trimmed by 7 bases and the J gene end by 6 bases; junction bases not matched to a gene: 13. Germline V gene sequence: CDR1 SQVTM, CDR2 ANQGSEA. As DNA, the CDR3 is TGCAGCGCCCAACTGGTGGACAGGGGACCCGAGCAGTACTTC. It yields the protein CSAQLVDRGPEQYF.

The chain carries TRBV7-9 and TRBJ1-1; 11 positions match TRBD1. There are 16 residues in the CDR3. The ends lost 3 bases at V and 1 base at J; junction bases unmatched: 4. From germline, CDR1 is SEHNR and CDR2 FQNEAQ (reference sequence). The CDR3 spells CASSFGGTGGNTEAFF. CDR3 bases: TGTGCCAGCAGCTTTGGTGGGACAGGGGGGAACACTGAAGCTTTCTTT.

The chain uses TRBV6-5 and TRBJ1-1; TRBD1 might be the D (5 bases). Germline values: CDR1 MNHEY, CDR2 SVGAGI. Trimming left V 0 bases short and J 1 base short, with 6 bases between. CDR3 length equals 14 residues. The CDR3 DNA reads as TGTGCCAGCAGTTACTCAGGGGCGAACACTGAAGCTTTCTTT. Translated, it gives CASSYSGANTEAFF.

J is TRBJ2-3 and V is TRBV20-1; TRBD2 aligns across 9 bases. CDR1 is DFQATT and CDR2 is SNEGSKA in the germline V gene (reference sequence). V lost 1 base and J lost 3; bases outside the gene matches: 11. This CDR3 is built from 17 residues. The CDR3 nucleotides read TGCAGTGCTAGAGGCCCTGTGGCTAGCGGGGAAACAGATACGCAGTATTTT. Translation gives CSARGPVASGETDTQYF.

The chain combines TRBV7-8 with TRBJ1-3, with D uncertain. The V gene's germline CDR1 is SGHVS and CDR2 FQNEAQ. V was pared by 8 bases and J by 3 bases, with 17 bases between. The CDR3 length is 15 residues. CDR3 coding DNA: TGTGCCAGCTCTGGTCTTTTGCGGGGTGGAAACACCATATATTTT. Translating gives CASSGLLRGGNTIYF.

This rearrangement joins TRBV14 to TRBJ2-1; D ambiguous. The CDR3 is 18 residues long. With 0 bases removed from V and 0 bases from J, the gap between germline ends came to 15 bases. CDR1 is SGHDN, CDR2 FVKESK, per germline. CDR3 DNA sequence: TGTGCCAGCAGCCAAGATTATGGCACGTTTAGCTCCTACAATGAGCAGTTCTTC. Amino acids: CASSQDYGTFSSYNEQFF.

CDR3 sequence: CASSQELIAEQYF. CDR3 bases: TGCGCCAGCAGCCAAGAACTGATCGCCGAGCAGTACTTC. The J gene is TRBJ2-7, the V gene TRBV4-1, with D unclear. The germline V and J ends were trimmed by 0 bases and 6 bases, with 9 bases remaining between them. The CDR3 length is 13 residues. The germline CDR1 and CDR2 sequences are MGHRA and YSYEKL.

V gene TRBV20-1 combines with J gene TRBJ2-1; D is possibly TRBD2 (5 bases). The germline CDR1 and CDR2 sequences are DFQATT and SNEGSKA (reference sequence). Deletions cut 6 bases from V and 0 bases from J, with 15 bases between. The CDR3 sequence is 15 residues long. CDR3 DNA: TGCAGTGCCACCGAGAGGGTAAGCTCCTACAATGAGCAGTTCTTC. It translates to CSATERVSSYNEQFF.

The CDR3, as DNA: TGTGCCAGCAGCCCGCGGGACTTGTCGGGGGATACGCAGTATTTT. Translating it yields CASSPRDLSGDTQYF. The chain links TRBV7-9 to TRBJ2-3, with D perhaps matching TRBD2 (6 bases). V dropped 5 bases and J dropped 6 bases, with 18 bases sitting between them. CDR1 SEHNR and CDR2 FQNEAQ come from the germline V gene (reference sequence). The CDR3 has 15 amino acids.

The genes are TRBV12-3 or TRBV12-4 and TRBJ1-1; D ambiguous. The V and J ends lost 10 bases and 1 base respectively, with 7 bases between them. CDR3 size: 11 residues. Written as DNA, the CDR3 is TGTGCCACCTTGGAGAACACTGAAGCTTTCTTT. It specifies CATLENTEAFF.

This chain links TRBV2 with TRBJ2-1; 11 bases align to TRBD2. The CDR3 is made up of 16 amino acids. Germline CDR1 and CDR2: SNHLY and FYNNEI. With 6 bases clipped from V and 5 bases from J, the junction kept 9 bases outside the gene matches. In DNA form, the CDR3 reads TGTGCCAGCAGACCACGGGCGACTAGCGGGAACAATGAGCAGTTCTTC. Translation: CASRPRATSGNNEQFF.

The chain combines TRBV21-1 with TRBJ2-1; the D segment call TRBD2 is taken from the table without a DNA check. TRBV21-1 is annotated as a pseudogene. This CDR3 region has 15 residues. DNA of the CDR3: TGTGCCAGACAAGCGGCTAGCGGGAGGGGGAATGAGCAGTTCTTC. This gives the protein CARQAASGRGNEQFF.

This clonotype appeared a few times. This rearrangement joins TRBV6-1 to TRBJ2-5, with 10 bases matching TRBD1. CDR1 and CDR2 from the germline V gene are MNHNS and SASEGT. CDR3 length: 13 residues. J gave up 4 bases and V 6 bases, and 2 bases lay outside the gene matches. The CDR3 sequence is CASRDRGRETQYF. The CDR3 DNA is TGTGCCAGCAGAGACAGGGGGCGAGAGACCCAGTACTTC.